This T cell receptor (beta chain) was sequenced during a study of cytomegalovirus exposure and HLA in healthy donors. Study as a whole: In an early release, HLA-typed donors contributed roughly 85 million unique TCR sequences.

The CDR3 extends over 17 amino acids. Trimming removed 4 bases from V and 1 base from J, with 19 bases in between. Germline-derived CDR1 and CDR2 are SGHTA and FQGNSA. PCR employed 60 Vbeta and 13 Jbeta primers. The protocol was immunoSEQ multiplex PCR, while the TCRdb copy is restricted to in-frame clones and leaves out a portion. The sample lists 35,000 to 40,000 clones, 74% occurring once. The chain is built from TRBV7-2 and TRBJ2-5; tentatively, D is TRBD1 (6 bases). This TCR derives from a man in his thirties or forties in good health and CMV-seronegative. Sequencing was carried out using PBMCs. CDR3 in DNA: TGTGCCAGCAGCTCAGAGGGGTTGACAGGCCGCCAAGAGACCCAGTACTTC. It is translated as CASSSEGLTGRQETQYF.